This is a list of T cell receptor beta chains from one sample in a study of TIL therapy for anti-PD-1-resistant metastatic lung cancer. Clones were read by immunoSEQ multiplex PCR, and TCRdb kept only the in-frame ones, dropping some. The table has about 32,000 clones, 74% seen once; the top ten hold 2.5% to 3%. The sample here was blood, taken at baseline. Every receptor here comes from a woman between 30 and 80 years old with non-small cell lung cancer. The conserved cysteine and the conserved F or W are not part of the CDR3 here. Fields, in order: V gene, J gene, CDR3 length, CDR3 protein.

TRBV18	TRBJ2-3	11	ASSQDVRDTQY
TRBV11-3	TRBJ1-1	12	ASSLRGSNTEAF
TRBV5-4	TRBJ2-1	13	ASSADLSSYNEQF
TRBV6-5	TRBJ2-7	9	ASGQGYEQY
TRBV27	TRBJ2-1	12	ASSRVAAYNEQF
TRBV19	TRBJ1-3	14	ASSIWGASSGNTIY
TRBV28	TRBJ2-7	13	ASSGASGSRYEQY
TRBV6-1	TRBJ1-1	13	ASSVEGARNTEAF
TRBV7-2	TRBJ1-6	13	ASSVDRPGNSPLH
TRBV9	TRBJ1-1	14	ASSVQPGWGNTEAF
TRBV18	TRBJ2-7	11	ASSPQQGSEQY
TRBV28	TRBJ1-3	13	ASSLSAGFGNTIY
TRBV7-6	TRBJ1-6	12	ASAGWTKNSPLH
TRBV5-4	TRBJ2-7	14	ASSTLLQGAQYEQY
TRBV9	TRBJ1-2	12	ASSVAQGRNGYT
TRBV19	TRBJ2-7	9	ASRGEDEQY
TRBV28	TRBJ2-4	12	ASSFGGDRNIQY
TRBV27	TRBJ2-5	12	ASSPTGARETQY
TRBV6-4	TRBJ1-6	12	ASRAGTNHSPLH
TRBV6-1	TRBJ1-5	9	ASTDDVPQH
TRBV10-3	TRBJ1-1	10	AISVEGIEAF
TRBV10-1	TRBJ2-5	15	ASSEGLAGELRETQY
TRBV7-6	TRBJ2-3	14	ASSSPPPSGSDTQY